The 10 T cell receptor beta chains presented below share a single source sample, sequenced in a study of radiotherapy plus CTLA-4 blockade in lung cancer. TCRdb's table, derived via immunoSEQ multiplex PCR, lists solely in-frame clones and lacks some. Here the sample spans around 40,000 clones, 60% to 80% being singletons. Specimen: peripheral blood, collected from a patient treated with radiotherapy plus ipilimumab. The receptors originated from a human donor with non-small cell lung cancer who had stable disease on radiotherapy plus ipilimumab.

The rearrangement joins TRBV6-1 to TRBJ1-4; D remains ambiguous. This CDR3 spans 15 amino acids. V was cut by 2 bases and J by 5 bases, with 12 bases left in between. Per germline, CDR1 MNHNS and CDR2 SASEGT. CDR3 sequence reads: CASSEFWRGNEKLFF. CDR3 sequence (DNA): TGTGCCAGCAGTGAATTCTGGAGAGGGAATGAAAAACTGTTTTTT.

V gene TRBV29-1 combines with J gene TRBJ2-3; the match to TRBD1 covers 10 bases. From germline, CDR1 is SQVTM and CDR2 ANQGSEA. The CDR3 runs to 17 residues. V shed 4 bases and J 1 base; nucleotides not matched to a gene: 11. The CDR3 reads CSVVISDRGFGTDTQYF. CDR3 bases: TGCAGCGTTGTTATTTCGGACAGGGGGTTCGGCACAGATACGCAGTATTTT.

This clone was detected only a few times. The rearrangement links TRBV4-1 to TRBJ1-1, with D perhaps matching TRBD1 (6 bases). The germline CDR1 and CDR2 sequences are MGHRA and YSYEKL. V shed 3 bases and J shed 6 bases, with 23 bases lying between them. This CDR3 contains 17 residues. CDR3: CASSHRGGPLVPAEAFF. Here the CDR3 DNA reads TGCGCCAGCAGCCACAGGGGAGGGCCTTTAGTCCCCGCTGAAGCTTTCTTT.

This chain uses TRBV10-3 with TRBJ1-6; 7 nucleotides align to TRBD1. Germline trimming cut 3 bases from V and 10 bases from J; bases unmatched to any gene: 6. The CDR3 covers 14 residues. The V gene's germline CDR1 is ENHRY and CDR2 SYGVKD. CDR3 amino acids: CAISDDRVKSPLHF. Written as DNA, the CDR3 is TGTGCCATCAGTGATGACAGGGTAAAATCACCCCTCCACTTT.

The chain uses TRBV5-4 and TRBJ2-3, with 8 bases lining up with TRBD2. Germline-derived CDR1 and CDR2 are SGHNT and YYREEE (reference sequence). This CDR3 is built from 15 residues. The V gene end was trimmed by 2 bases and the J gene end by 0 bases; junction bases not matched to a gene: 2. Here the CDR3 DNA reads TGTGCCAGCAGCTTAACTAGCGGTAGCACAGATACGCAGTATTTT. Protein: CASSLTSGSTDTQYF. The complete variable domain, with remaining parts taken from reference TRBV5-4 and TRBJ2-3, reads ETGVTQSPTHLIKTRGQQVTLRCSSQSGHNTVSWYQQALGQGPQFIFQYYREEENGRGNFPPRFSGLQFPNYSSELNVNALELDDSALYLCASSLTSGSTDTQYFGPGTRLTVL.

The J gene is TRBJ1-3, the V gene TRBV7-2; D gene unclear. Germline loops: CDR1 SGHTA, CDR2 FQGNSA. Trimming cost V 5 bases and J 0 bases, with 17 bases left between them. This CDR3 comprises 17 residues. DNA of the CDR3: TGTGCCAGCAGCCCGCTGCCGGGTCCCAGCTCTGGAAACACCATATATTTT. It is translated as CASSPLPGPSSGNTIYF.

The CDR3 bases are TGCAGCGTCTGGGGCGGGGGCTCCTACAATGAGCAGTTCTTC. Its translation is CSVWGGGSYNEQFF. The chain joins TRBV29-1 to TRBJ2-1; 7 bases line up with TRBD2. This CDR3 has 14 residues. The V gene end was trimmed by 6 bases and the J gene end by 0 bases; junction bases not matched to a gene: 5. Germline V lookup: CDR1 SQVTM, CDR2 ANQGSEA.

The J gene is TRBJ2-5, the V gene TRBV7-2, with 11 bases matching TRBD2. CDR3 size: 18 residues. J was trimmed by 4 bases and V by 1 base; bases with no gene match: 11. Germline lookup yields CDR1 SGHTA and CDR2 FQGNSA. CDR3 amino acids: CASSLGFLAGGRGETQYF. As DNA, the CDR3 is TGTGCCAGCAGCTTAGGCTTTCTAGCGGGGGGCCGGGGAGAGACCCAGTACTTC.

The sample holds one count of this clone. The chain carries TRBV19 and TRBJ1-2; D is unresolved. V lost 1 base, J lost 1 base, and 10 bases lay in between. Germline V gene sequence: CDR1 LNHDA, CDR2 SQIVND (reference sequence). The CDR3 totals 15 residues. The chain's CDR3 is CASSIGGGYNYGYTF. The CDR3 DNA sequence: TGTGCCAGTAGTATAGGAGGAGGGTATAACTATGGCTACACCTTC.

The rearrangement uses TRBV2 and TRBJ1-2; TRBD1 matches 8 bases. CDR1 and CDR2 (germline): SNHLY, FYNNEI. Trimming at V came to 3 bases and at J to 4 bases, leaving 4 bases not matched to a gene. The CDR3 runs 14 residues. The CDR3 DNA reads TGTGCCAGCAGTGACCCAGGGGGCTTCTATGGCTACACCTTC. Translating gives CASSDPGGFYGYTF.